The 11 T cell receptor beta chains below come from one sample, sequenced in a study of identical twins. From the 5' RACE reads, TCRdb called clonotypes with MiXCR, one entry per CDR3 protein. The sample lists about 520,000 distinct CDR3 sequences, approximately 22% occurring once. The same specimen was also included in a second study, on T cells expressing NK-cell markers.

The sample comprised CD4+ T cells sorted from blood. The receptors here all came from a woman aged 18-29 years in good health.

V is TRBV29-1 and J is TRBJ2-7, with D possibly matching TRBD2 (5 bases). CDR1 and CDR2 (germline): SQVTM, ANQGSEA. This CDR3 has 10 amino acids. CDR3 loop: CREWRHEQYF. CDR3 DNA: TGCAGGGAGTGGAGGCACGAGCAGTACTTC.

The sample holds a few counts of this clonotype. The chain couples TRBV11-2 to TRBJ2-3, with TRBD2 identical over 7 bases. The J segment lost 9 bases and the V segment lost 5 bases, leaving 14 bases of the junction unmatched. The CDR3 length is 15 residues. Looked up from germline, CDR1 is SGHAT and CDR2 is FQNNGV. CDR3: CASSPQQTGGWTQYF. The DNA for the CDR3 is TGTGCCAGCAGCCCACAACAAACGGGGGGATGGACGCAGTATTTT.

The chain employs TRBV7-8 and TRBJ2-3; 7 bases align to TRBD2. With 0 bases clipped from V and 1 base from J, the junction kept 7 bases outside the gene matches. This CDR3 contains 17 residues. CDR1 is SGHVS, CDR2 FQNEAQ, per germline. DNA of the CDR3: TGTGCCAGCAGCTTAGCGAATCGGCTAGCGGGCACAGATACGCAGTATTTT. Protein sequence: CASSLANRLAGTDTQYF.

This rearrangement joins TRBV7-9 to TRBJ1-1; D perhaps matches TRBD1 (6 bases). The germline V and J ends were trimmed by 5 bases and 2 bases, with 21 bases remaining between them. This CDR3 is built from 17 residues. Germline CDR1 SEHNR, CDR2 FQNEAQ (reference sequence). This CDR3 reads CASSPITRQALNTEAFF. In DNA form, the CDR3 reads TGTGCCAGCAGCCCAATTACCCGACAGGCGCTAAACACTGAAGCTTTCTTT.

In this sample, this clonotype turned up a few times. The V call is TRBV20-1, the J call TRBJ1-1; D call uncertain. Germline assignment: CDR1 DFQATT and CDR2 SNEGSKA (reference sequence). The CDR3 has 13 residues. V shed 3 bases and J shed 8 bases, with 16 bases lying between them. The CDR3 is CSARGDTDREAFF. The DNA of the CDR3 is TGCAGTGCTAGGGGAGACACGGACCGGGAAGCTTTCTTT.

This chain joins TRBV10-3 and TRBJ2-3; 10 nucleotides match TRBD2. The junction had 3 bases not matched to a gene; V was cut back by 0 bases and J by 3 bases. The CDR3 is 16 amino acids. The V gene's germline CDR1 is ENHRY and CDR2 SYGVKD. The CDR3 region has the DNA TGTGCCATCAGTGAGTCAACTAGCGGGATAACAGATACGCAGTATTTT. Translated: CAISESTSGITDTQYF.

The V gene is TRBV6-1, the J gene TRBJ1-1; TRBD1 is a possible D gene (5 bases). The V end was cut by 6 bases, the J end by 1 base, with 15 bases between. Germline-derived CDR1 and CDR2 are MNHNS and SASEGT. This CDR3 is built from 15 residues. The CDR3 sequence is CASRRRGGTNTEAFF. CDR3 nucleotides: TGTGCCAGCAGGCGTCGGGGGGGTACGAACACTGAAGCTTTCTTT.

This clonotype was counted a single time. The V and J genes are TRBV5-1 and TRBJ2-1; unclear D gene. Trimming shortened V by 6 bases and J by 9 bases, and 13 bases separated the two germline ends. The germline V gene encodes CDR1 SGHRS and CDR2 YFSETQ. This CDR3 spans 12 amino acids. For the CDR3, the DNA is TGCGCCAGCAACCCCCGTGATGGTGAGCAGTTCTTC. Amino acids: CASNPRDGEQFF. The full variable domain, with the rest looked up from reference TRBV5-1 and TRBJ2-1, is KAGVTQTPRYLIKTRGQQVTLSCSPISGHRSVSWYQQTPGQGLQFLFEYFSETQRNKGNFPGRFSGRQFSNSRSEMNVSTLELGDSALYLCASNPRDGEQFFGPGTRLTVL.

The J gene is TRBJ1-5, the V gene TRBV19; D is unclear. The V end was cut by 6 bases, the J end by 7 bases, with 13 bases between. CDR3 length equals 13 residues. CDR1 is LNHDA and CDR2 is SQIVND in the germline V gene (reference sequence). The CDR3 sequence: CASRDFVGQPQHF. CDR3 nucleotide sequence: TGTGCCAGTAGGGACTTCGTCGGCCAGCCCCAGCATTTT.

Remarks on this clonotype: The germline gene is not matched at one end of the junction; a read error may be the cause. This chain joins TRBV20-1 and TRBJ2-5, with TRBD1 identical over 11 bases. Per the germline V gene, CDR1 is DFQATT and CDR2 is SNEGSKA (reference sequence). The length of the CDR3 is 16 residues. CDR3 region: CSARGGDRGDQETQYF. The CDR3 nucleotides read TGCAGTGCTAGAGGGGGGGACAGGGGGGACCAGGAGACCCAGTACTTC.

The sample holds many counts of this clonotype. The rearrangement links TRBV29-1 to TRBJ2-1; D remains unclear. V lost 4 bases and J lost 7, with 11 bases in between. CDR3 length equals 12 residues. The germline CDR1 and CDR2 sequences are SQVTM and ANQGSEA. CDR3 sequence reads: CSVGEALNEQFF. The CDR3 DNA reads as TGCAGCGTTGGTGAGGCGTTAAATGAGCAGTTCTTC.